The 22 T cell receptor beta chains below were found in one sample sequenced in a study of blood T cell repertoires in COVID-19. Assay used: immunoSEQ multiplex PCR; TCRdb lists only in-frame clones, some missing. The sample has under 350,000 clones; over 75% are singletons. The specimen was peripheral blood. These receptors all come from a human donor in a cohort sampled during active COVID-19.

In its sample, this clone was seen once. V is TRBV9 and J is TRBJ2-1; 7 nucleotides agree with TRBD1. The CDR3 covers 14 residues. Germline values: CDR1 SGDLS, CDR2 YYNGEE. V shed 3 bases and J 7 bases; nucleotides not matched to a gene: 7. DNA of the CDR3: TGTGCCAGCAGCGACAACAGGGGTGGGAATGAGCAGTTCTTC. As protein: CASSDNRGGNEQFF. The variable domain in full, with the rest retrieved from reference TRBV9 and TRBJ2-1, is DSGVTQTPKHLITATGQRVTLRCSPRSGDLSVYWYQQSLDQGLQFLIQYYNGEERAKGNILERFSAQQFPDLHSELNLSSLELGDSALYFCASSDNRGGNEQFFGPGTRLTVL.

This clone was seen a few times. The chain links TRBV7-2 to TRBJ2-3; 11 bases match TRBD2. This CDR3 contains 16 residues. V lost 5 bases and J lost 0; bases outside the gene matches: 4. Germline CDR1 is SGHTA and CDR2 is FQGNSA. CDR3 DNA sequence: TGTGCCAGCAGCCCTCGGACTAGCGGGAGCACAGATACGCAGTATTTT. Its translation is CASSPRTSGSTDTQYF. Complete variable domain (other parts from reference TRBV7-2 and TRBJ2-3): GAGVSQSPSNKVTEKGKDVELRCDPISGHTALYWYRQSLGQGLEFLIYFQGNSAPDKSGLPSDRFSAERTGGSVSTLTIQRTQQEDSAVYLCASSPRTSGSTDTQYFGPGTRLTVL.

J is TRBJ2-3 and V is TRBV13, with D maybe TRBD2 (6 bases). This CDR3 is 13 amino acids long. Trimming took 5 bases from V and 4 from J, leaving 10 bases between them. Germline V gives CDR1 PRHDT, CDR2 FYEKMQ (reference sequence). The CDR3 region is CASSPGGADTQYF. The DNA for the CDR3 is TGTGCCAGCAGCCCCGGCGGGGCAGATACGCAGTATTTT.

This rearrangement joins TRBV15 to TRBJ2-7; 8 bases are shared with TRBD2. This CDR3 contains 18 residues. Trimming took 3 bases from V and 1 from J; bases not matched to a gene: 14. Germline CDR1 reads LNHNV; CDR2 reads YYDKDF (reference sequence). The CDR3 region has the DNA TGTGCCACCAGCAGCCTTTTCAGGGGTAGCGGGGCGTCCTACGAGCAGTACTTC. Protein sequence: CATSSLFRGSGASYEQYF. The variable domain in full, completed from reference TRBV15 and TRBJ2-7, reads DAMVIQNPRYQVTQFGKPVTLSCSQTLNHNVMYWYQQKSSQAPKLLFHYYDKDFNNEADTPDNFQSRRPNTSFCFLDIRSPGLGDTAMYLCATSSLFRGSGASYEQYFGPGTRLTVT.

This CDR3 is CASSRGLGLGQPQHF. Here the CDR3 DNA reads TGTGCCAGCTCACGGGGCTTGGGTCTCGGACAGCCCCAGCATTTT. The chain links TRBV18 to TRBJ1-5; maybe TRBD1 (5 bases). Germline V gene lookup returns CDR1 KGHSH and CDR2 LQKENI. The CDR3 covers 15 residues. The V end lost 4 bases, the J end lost 7 bases, and 17 bases lay between the germline ends.

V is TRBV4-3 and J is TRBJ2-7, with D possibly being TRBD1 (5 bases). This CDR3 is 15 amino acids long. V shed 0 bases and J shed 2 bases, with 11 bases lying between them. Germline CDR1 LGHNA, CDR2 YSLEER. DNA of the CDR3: TGCGCCAGCAGCCAAGAGGGTCCAGGGACCTACGAGCAGTACTTC. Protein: CASSQEGPGTYEQYF.

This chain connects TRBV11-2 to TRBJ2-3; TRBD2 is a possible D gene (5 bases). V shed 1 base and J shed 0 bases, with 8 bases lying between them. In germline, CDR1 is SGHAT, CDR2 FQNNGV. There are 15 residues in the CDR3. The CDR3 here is CASSLVGVSTDTQYF. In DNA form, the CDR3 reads TGTGCCAGCAGCTTAGTGGGAGTCAGCACAGATACGCAGTATTTT.

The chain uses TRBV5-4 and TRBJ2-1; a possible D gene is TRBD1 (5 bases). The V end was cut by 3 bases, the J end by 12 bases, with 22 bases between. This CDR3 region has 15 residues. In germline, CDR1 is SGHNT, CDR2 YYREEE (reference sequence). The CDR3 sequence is CASSSDQAFVGRQFF. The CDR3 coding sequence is TGTGCCAGCAGCTCGGACCAAGCGTTCGTGGGGCGGCAGTTCTTC.

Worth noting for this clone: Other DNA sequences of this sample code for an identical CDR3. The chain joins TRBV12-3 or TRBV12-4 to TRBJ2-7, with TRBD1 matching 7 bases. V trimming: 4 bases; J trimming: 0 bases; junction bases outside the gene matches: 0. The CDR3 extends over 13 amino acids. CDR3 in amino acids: CASSWDSSYEQYF. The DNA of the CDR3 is TGTGCCAGCAGTTGGGACAGCTCCTACGAGCAGTACTTC.

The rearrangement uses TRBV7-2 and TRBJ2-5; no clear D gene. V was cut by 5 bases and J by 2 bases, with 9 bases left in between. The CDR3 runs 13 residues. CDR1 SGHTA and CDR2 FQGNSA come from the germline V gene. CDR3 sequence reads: CASSGQRQETQYF. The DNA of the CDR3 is TGTGCCAGCAGCGGGCAGAGACAAGAGACCCAGTACTTC. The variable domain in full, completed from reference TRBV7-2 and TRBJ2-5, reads GAGVSQSPSNKVTEKGKDVELRCDPISGHTALYWYRQSLGQGLEFLIYFQGNSAPDKSGLPSDRFSAERTGGSVSTLTIQRTQQEDSAVYLCASSGQRQETQYFGPGTRLLVL.

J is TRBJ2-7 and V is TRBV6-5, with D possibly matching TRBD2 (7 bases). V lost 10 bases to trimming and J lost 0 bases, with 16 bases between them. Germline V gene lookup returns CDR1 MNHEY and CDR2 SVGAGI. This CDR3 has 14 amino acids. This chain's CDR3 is CATSPGGVSYEQYF. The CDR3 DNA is TGTGCCACCTCCCCGGGGGGCGTCTCCTACGAGCAGTACTTC.

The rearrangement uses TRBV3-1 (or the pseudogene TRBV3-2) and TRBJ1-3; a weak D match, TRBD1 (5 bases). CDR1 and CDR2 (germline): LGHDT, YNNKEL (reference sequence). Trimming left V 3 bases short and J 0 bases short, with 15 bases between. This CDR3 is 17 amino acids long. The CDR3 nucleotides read TGTGCCAGCAGCCAGGGGGAGGGAAGACTCTCTGGAAACACCATATATTTT. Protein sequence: CASSQGEGRLSGNTIYF.

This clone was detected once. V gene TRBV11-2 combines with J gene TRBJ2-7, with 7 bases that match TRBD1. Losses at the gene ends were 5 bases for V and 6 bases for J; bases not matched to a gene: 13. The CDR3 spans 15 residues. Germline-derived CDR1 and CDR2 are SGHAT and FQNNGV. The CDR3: CASSIYRDSIGEQYF. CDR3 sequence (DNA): TGTGCCAGCAGCATCTACCGGGACAGTATCGGCGAGCAGTACTTC.

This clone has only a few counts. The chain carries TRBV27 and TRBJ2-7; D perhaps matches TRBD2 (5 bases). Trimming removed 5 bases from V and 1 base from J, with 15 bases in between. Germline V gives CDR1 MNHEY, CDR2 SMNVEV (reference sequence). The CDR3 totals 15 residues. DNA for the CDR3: TGTGCCAGCAGTATGTCTCGCGGGCGGTCCTACGAGCAGTACTTC. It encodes CASSMSRGRSYEQYF.

The CDR3 nucleotides read TGCGCCAGCAGCTTTCAGGGGGACGCGCACTATGGCTACACCTTC. As protein: CASSFQGDAHYGYTF. The chain uses TRBV5-1 and TRBJ1-2; 7 bases match TRBD1. The CDR3 extends over 15 amino acids. Germline V CDR1 and CDR2: SGHRS, YFSETQ. V was clipped by 2 bases and J by 3 bases; unmatched bases: 7.

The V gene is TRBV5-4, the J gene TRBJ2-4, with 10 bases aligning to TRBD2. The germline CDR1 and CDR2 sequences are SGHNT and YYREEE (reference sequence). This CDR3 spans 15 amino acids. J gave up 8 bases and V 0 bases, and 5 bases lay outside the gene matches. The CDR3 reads CASSLASGSWDIQYF. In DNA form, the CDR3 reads TGTGCCAGCAGCTTGGCTAGCGGGAGTTGGGACATTCAGTACTTC.

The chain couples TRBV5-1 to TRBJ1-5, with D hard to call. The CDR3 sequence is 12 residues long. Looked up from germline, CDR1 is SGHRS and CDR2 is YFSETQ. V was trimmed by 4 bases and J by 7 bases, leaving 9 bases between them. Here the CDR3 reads CASSDPGQPQHF. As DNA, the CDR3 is TGCGCCAGCAGCGATCCGGGGCAGCCCCAGCATTTT.

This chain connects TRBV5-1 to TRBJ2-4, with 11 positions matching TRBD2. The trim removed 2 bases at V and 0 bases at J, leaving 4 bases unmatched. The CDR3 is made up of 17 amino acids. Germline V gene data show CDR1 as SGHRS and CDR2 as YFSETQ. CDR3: CASSLGGLAGAKNIQYF. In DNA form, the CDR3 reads TGCGCCAGCAGCTTAGGAGGACTAGCGGGAGCCAAAAACATTCAGTACTTC. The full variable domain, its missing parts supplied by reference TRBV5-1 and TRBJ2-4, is KAGVTQTPRYLIKTRGQQVTLSCSPISGHRSVSWYQQTPGQGLQFLFEYFSETQRNKGNFPGRFSGRQFSNSRSEMNVSTLELGDSALYLCASSLGGLAGAKNIQYFGAGTRLSVL.

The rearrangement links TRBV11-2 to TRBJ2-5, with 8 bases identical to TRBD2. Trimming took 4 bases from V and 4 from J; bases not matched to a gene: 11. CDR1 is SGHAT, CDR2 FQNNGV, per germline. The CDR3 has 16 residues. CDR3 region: CASSSGGAGELETQYF. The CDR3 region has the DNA TGTGCCAGCAGCTCCGGGGGGGCGGGAGAGTTAGAGACCCAGTACTTC.

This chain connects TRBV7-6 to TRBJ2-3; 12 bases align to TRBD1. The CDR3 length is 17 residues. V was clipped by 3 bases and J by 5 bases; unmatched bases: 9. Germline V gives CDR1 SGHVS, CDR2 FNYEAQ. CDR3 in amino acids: CASSLGSGTGGLDTQYF. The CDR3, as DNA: TGTGCCAGCAGCTTGGGGTCCGGGACAGGGGGCTTAGATACGCAGTATTTT. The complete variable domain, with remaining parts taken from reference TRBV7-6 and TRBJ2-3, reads GAGVSQSPRYKVTKRGQDVALRCDPISGHVSLYWYRQALGQGPEFLTYFNYEAQQDKSGLPNDRFSAERPEGSISTLTIQRTEQRDSAMYRCASSLGSGTGGLDTQYFGPGTRLTVL.

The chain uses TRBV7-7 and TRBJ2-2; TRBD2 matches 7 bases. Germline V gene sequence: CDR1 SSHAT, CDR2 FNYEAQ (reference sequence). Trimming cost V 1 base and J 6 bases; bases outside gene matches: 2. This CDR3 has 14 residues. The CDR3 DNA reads TGTGCCAGCAGCTTAGTAGCGGGCCCCGGGGAGCTGTTTTTT. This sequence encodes CASSLVAGPGELFF.

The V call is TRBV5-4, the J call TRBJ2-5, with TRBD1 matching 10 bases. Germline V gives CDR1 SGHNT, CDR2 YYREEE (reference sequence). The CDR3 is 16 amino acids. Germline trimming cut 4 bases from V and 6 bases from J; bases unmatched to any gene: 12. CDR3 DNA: TGTGCCAGCAGCCGAGGGGACAGGGGAAGTGGAAAGACCCAGTACTTC. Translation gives CASSRGDRGSGKTQYF. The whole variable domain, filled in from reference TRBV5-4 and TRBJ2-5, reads ETGVTQSPTHLIKTRGQQVTLRCSSQSGHNTVSWYQQALGQGPQFIFQYYREEENGRGNFPPRFSGLQFPNYSSELNVNALELDDSALYLCASSRGDRGSGKTQYFGPGTRLLVL.